Listed here are 3 T cell receptor beta chains from one sample, sequenced in a study of technical replicates of blood from a few donors. Measured with immunoSEQ multiplex PCR; TCRdb has only the in-frame clones, and not every one. The data hold more than 65,000 clones, with approximately 95% observed a single time. The specimen was T cells isolated from PBMCs. The source of these receptors is a human donor in good health.

The V and J genes are TRBV9 and TRBJ1-3, with D possibly matching TRBD1 (5 bases). Trimming left V 4 bases short and J 6 bases short, with 17 bases between. Germline CDR1 and CDR2: SGDLS and YYNGEE. The CDR3 covers 15 residues. The DNA of the CDR3 is TGTGCCAGCAGCCCCTTTGTCGGGACTGAAAACACCATATATTTT. It codes for CASSPFVGTENTIYF.

The chain couples TRBV10-3 to TRBJ1-5, with 8 positions matching TRBD1. CDR1 is ENHRY, CDR2 SYGVKD, per germline. The V and J ends lost 4 bases and 3 bases, in that order; junction bases with no gene match: 2. The CDR3 totals 14 residues. This CDR3 reads CAISGQGNNQPQHF. In DNA form, the CDR3 reads TGTGCCATCAGTGGACAGGGGAACAATCAGCCCCAGCATTTT.

The V call is TRBV27, the J call TRBJ1-1, with D uncertain. This CDR3 contains 16 residues. Germline loops: CDR1 MNHEY, CDR2 SMNVEV (reference sequence). Trimming took 4 bases from V and 0 from J, leaving 15 bases between them. The CDR3 here is CASSWEFGHMNTEAFF. In DNA, the CDR3 is TGTGCCAGCAGTTGGGAGTTTGGGCACATGAACACTGAAGCTTTCTTT.